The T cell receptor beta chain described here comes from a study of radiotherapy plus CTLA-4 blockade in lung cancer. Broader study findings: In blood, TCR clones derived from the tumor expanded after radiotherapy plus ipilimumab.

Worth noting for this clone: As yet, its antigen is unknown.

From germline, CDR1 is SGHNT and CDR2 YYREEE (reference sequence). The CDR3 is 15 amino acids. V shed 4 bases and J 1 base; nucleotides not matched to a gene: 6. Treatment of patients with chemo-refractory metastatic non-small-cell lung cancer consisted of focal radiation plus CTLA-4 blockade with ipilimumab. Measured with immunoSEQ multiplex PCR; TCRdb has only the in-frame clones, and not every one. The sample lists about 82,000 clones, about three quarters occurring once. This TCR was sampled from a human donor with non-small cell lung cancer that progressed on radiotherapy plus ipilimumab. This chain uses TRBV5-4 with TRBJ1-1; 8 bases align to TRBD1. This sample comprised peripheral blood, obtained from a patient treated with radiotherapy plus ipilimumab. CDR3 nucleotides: TGTGCCAGCAGCGGATGGACAGGGACGAACACTGAAGCTTTCTTT. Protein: CASSGWTGTNTEAFF.